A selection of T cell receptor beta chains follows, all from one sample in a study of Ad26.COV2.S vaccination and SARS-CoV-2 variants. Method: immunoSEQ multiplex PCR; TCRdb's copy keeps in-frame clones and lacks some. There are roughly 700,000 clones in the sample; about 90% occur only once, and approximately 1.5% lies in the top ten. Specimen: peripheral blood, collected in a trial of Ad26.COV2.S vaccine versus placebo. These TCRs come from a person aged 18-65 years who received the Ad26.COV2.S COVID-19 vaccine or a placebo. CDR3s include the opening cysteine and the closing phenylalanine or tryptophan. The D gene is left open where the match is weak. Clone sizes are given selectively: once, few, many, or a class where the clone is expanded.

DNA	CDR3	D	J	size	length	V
TGTGCCATCACAGATTCCTCTGGAAACACCATATATTTT	CAITDSSGNTIYF	NA	TRBJ1-3	NA	13	TRBV10-3
TGTGCCAGTAGTCCCGACAGGGGGCCACAGACCCAGTACTTC	CASSPDRGPQTQYF	TRBD1	TRBJ2-5	NA	14	TRBV19
TGTGCCAGCAGCCCAAGTGACGCCCGTGAGCAGTTCTTC	CASSPSDAREQFF	NA	TRBJ2-1	once	13	TRBV11-2
TGTGCCATCAGTGCGTTGACAGGGCTAAATGAAAAACTGTTTTTT	CAISALTGLNEKLFF	TRBD1	TRBJ1-4	NA	15	TRBV10-3
TGTGCCTGGGCCGAGGGCTCCTACGAGCAGTACTTC	CAWAEGSYEQYF	NA	TRBJ2-7	NA	12	TRBV30
TGCGCCAGCAGCCTCTCGGGACACCCTAACACAGATACGCAGTATTTT	CASSLSGHPNTDTQYF	NA	TRBJ2-3	NA	16	TRBV4-1
TGTGCCAGCAGCTCAAAGACAGCCTACAATGAGCAGTTCTTC	CASSSKTAYNEQFF	NA	TRBJ2-1	once	14	TRBV5-4
TGTGCCAGCAGCACTATGGGACGGAGCTCCTATAATTCACCCCTCCACTTT	CASSTMGRSSYNSPLHF	NA	TRBJ1-6	NA	17	TRBV5-8
TGTGCCAGCAGTCCTCCCAGGGTCGACCCCGGGGAGCTGTTTTTT	CASSPPRVDPGELFF	NA	TRBJ2-2	few	15	TRBV6-6
TGTGCCAGCAGCGTAGGGGCGGGGACCACAGATACGCAGTATTTT	CASSVGAGTTDTQYF	NA	TRBJ2-3	NA	15	TRBV9
TGTGCCAGCTCACCACGAGAGCAGGGGGTCTATAATTCACCCCTCCACTTT	CASSPREQGVYNSPLHF	TRBD1	TRBJ1-6	NA	17	TRBV18
TGTGCCAGCAGTCGAGACCAGGGTGATGGCTACACCTTC	CASSRDQGDGYTF	NA	TRBJ1-2	NA	13	TRBV6-4
TGTGCCATCGCCCCTAGCGGGGCCTACAATGAGCAGTTCTTC	CAIAPSGAYNEQFF	TRBD2	TRBJ2-1	NA	14	TRBV6-5
TGCGCCAGCAGCCGCACCCTGGCGGGAGTCTCCTACGAGCAGTACTTC	CASSRTLAGVSYEQYF	TRBD2	TRBJ2-7	NA	16	TRBV5-1
TGTGCCAGCAGCCGAGGGCCGGGACGGGAAAAACTGTTTTTT	CASSRGPGREKLFF	NA	TRBJ1-4	once	14	TRBV7-9
TGCGCCAGCAGCTTGGCAGGGGCATCGTACAATGAGCAGTTCTTC	CASSLAGASYNEQFF	NA	TRBJ2-1	once	15	TRBV5-1
TGCGCCAGCAGCCAGACGGACAGGCAAAAACTGTTTTTT	CASSQTDRQKLFF	TRBD1	TRBJ1-4	many	13	TRBV4-1
TGTGCCAGCAGTGAAATGAGCAGGGAGGGTAATGAGCAGTTCTTC	CASSEMSREGNEQFF	TRBD2	TRBJ2-1	few	15	TRBV2
TGTGCCAGCAGCAGACTGGAGACCCAGTACTTC	CASSRLETQYF	NA	TRBJ2-5	NA	11	TRBV6-5
TGTGCCAGCAGCCCCGGACAGGGGAGGGACACCATATATTTT	CASSPGQGRDTIYF	TRBD1	TRBJ1-3	once	14	TRBV7-9
TGTGCCAGCAGCAAAAAAGGGGTCGACAGGGACTACGAGCAGTACTTC	CASSKKGVDRDYEQYF	NA	TRBJ2-7	NA	16	TRBV21-1
TGTGCCAGCAGTTGGACCGACGGCCTTAACTATGGCTACACCTTC	CASSWTDGLNYGYTF	NA	TRBJ1-2	NA	15	TRBV2
TGTGCCAGCAGTGAAAATAAGGGGGCCGAGCAGTACTTC	CASSENKGAEQYF	TRBD1	TRBJ2-7	NA	13	TRBV6-1
TGTGCCAGCAGCTTAGCTAGCGGGGGAGAGACCCAGTACTTC	CASSLASGGETQYF	TRBD2	TRBJ2-5	once	14	TRBV13
TGTGCCAGCGGAAAATTAAGCAGGGGGGAGCAGTACTTC	CASGKLSRGEQYF	TRBD1	TRBJ2-7	once	13	TRBV12-3/TRBV12-4
TGTGCCAGCAGCTTCACGGTGAACTCCTACAATGAGCAGTTCTTC	CASSFTVNSYNEQFF	NA	TRBJ2-1	NA	15	TRBV5-5
TGTGCCAGCAGTTACTCTCAACCCCCTTACGAGCAGTACTTC	CASSYSQPPYEQYF	NA	TRBJ2-7	NA	14	TRBV6-5
TGCGCCAGCAGTGAGTCTTGGGGAGGTACGCAGTATTTT	CASSESWGGTQYF	NA	TRBJ2-3	NA	13	TRBV10-1
TGTGCCAGCAGTTCTACAGGGAATTCACCCCTCCACTTT	CASSSTGNSPLHF	NA	TRBJ1-6	few	13	TRBV6-5
TGTGCCAGCAGCCTGATCATGGACAGTCCCTACAATGAGCAGTTCTTC	CASSLIMDSPYNEQFF	NA	TRBJ2-1	NA	16	TRBV5-8
TGCGCCAGCAGCTTGAGCGGGGCTGGGGCCAACGTCCTGACTTTC	CASSLSGAGANVLTF	TRBD2	TRBJ2-6	NA	15	TRBV5-1
TGTGCCAGCAATCGGGTATTAAACACTGAAGCTTTCTTT	CASNRVLNTEAFF	NA	TRBJ1-1	NA	13	TRBV2
TGTGCCAGCAGCTCTTTTGGGTCTTACACAGATACGCAGTATTTT	CASSSFGSYTDTQYF	NA	TRBJ2-3	NA	15	TRBV7-8
TGTGCCAGCAGCAAGGGACTAGCGGGATTTGAGACCCAGTACTTC	CASSKGLAGFETQYF	TRBD2	TRBJ2-5	NA	15	TRBV11-2
TGTGCCAGCAGTGAACCCCGGCGTGCTAGCACAGATACGCAGTATTTT	CASSEPRRASTDTQYF	NA	TRBJ2-3	NA	16	TRBV6-1
TGTGCCACCTCTCCAGGGGCAGTGAAGGGCGAGCAGTACTTC	CATSPGAVKGEQYF	NA	TRBJ2-7	NA	14	TRBV24-1
TGTGCCAGCAGCCAAGACCCAGGGTCGAGCTCCTACAATGAGCAGTTCTTC	CASSQDPGSSSYNEQFF	NA	TRBJ2-1	NA	17	TRBV3-1/TRBV3-2